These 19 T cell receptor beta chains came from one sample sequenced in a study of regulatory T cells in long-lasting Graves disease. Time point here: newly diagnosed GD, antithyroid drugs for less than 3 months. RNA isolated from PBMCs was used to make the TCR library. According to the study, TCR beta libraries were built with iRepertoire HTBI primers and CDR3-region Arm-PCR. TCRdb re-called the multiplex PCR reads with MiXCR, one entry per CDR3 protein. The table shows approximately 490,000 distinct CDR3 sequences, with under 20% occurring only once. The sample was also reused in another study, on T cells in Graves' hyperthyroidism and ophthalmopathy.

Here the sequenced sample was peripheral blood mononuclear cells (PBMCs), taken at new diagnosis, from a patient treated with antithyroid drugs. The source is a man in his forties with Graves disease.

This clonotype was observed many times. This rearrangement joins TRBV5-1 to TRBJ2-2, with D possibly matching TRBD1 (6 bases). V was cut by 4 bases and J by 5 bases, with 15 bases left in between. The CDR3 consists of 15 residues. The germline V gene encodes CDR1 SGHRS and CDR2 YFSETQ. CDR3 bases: TGCGCCAGCAGCCTCCGGGACGGACAGACCGGGGAGCTGTTTTTT. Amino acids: CASSLRDGQTGELFF.

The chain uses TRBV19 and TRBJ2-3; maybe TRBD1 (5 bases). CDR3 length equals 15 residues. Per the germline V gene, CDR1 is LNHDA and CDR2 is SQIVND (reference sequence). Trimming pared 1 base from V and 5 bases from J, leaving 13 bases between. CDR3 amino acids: CASSIGGQYGDTQYF. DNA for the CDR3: TGTGCCAGTAGTATAGGGGGCCAATACGGAGATACGCAGTATTTT.

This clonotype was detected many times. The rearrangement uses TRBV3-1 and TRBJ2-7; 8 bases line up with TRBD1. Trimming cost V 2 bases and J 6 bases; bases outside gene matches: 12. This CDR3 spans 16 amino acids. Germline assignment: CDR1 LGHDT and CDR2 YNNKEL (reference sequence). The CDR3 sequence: CASSQTRGQGFREQYF. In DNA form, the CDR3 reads TGTGCCAGCAGCCAAACCAGAGGACAGGGATTTCGCGAGCAGTACTTC.

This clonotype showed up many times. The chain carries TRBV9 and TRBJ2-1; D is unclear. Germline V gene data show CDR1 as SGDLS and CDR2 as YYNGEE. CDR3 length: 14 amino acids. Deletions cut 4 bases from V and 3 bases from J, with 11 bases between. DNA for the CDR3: TGTGCCAGCAGCCCTCACGGTGGCTACAATGAGCAGTTCTTC. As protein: CASSPHGGYNEQFF.

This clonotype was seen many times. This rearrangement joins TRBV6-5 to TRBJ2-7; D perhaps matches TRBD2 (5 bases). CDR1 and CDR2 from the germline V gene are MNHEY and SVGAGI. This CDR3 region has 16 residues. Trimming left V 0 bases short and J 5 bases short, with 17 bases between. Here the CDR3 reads CASSYSLGASPNEQYF. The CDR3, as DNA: TGTGCCAGCAGTTACTCACTAGGCGCTTCGCCCAACGAGCAGTACTTC.

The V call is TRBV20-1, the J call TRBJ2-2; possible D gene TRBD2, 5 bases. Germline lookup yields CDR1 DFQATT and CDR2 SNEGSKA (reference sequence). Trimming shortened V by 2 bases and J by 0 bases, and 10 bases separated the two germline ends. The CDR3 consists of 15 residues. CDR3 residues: CSARLPGTNTGELFF. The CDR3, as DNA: TGCAGTGCTAGACTTCCCGGGACGAACACCGGGGAGCTGTTTTTT.

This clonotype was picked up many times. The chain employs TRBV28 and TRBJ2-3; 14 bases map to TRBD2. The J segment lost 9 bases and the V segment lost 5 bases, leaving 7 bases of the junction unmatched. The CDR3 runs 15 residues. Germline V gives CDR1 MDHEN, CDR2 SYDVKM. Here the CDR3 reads CASSPLGLAGETQYF. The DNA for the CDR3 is TGTGCCAGCAGTCCCCTGGGACTAGCGGGAGAAACGCAGTATTTT.

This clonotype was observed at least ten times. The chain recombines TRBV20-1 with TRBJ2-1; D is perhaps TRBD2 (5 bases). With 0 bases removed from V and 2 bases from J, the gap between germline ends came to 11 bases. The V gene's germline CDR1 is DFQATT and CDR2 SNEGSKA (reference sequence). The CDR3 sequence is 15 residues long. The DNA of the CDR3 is TGCAGTGCTAGAGATCGGGGTCGTGCCTACAATGAGCAGTTCTTC. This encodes CSARDRGRAYNEQFF.

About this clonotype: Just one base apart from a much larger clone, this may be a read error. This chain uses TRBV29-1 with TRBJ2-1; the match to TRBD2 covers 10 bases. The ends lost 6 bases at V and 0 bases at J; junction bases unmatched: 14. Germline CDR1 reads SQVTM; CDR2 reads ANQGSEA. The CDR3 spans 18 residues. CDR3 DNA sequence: TGCAGCGTGGACCCGGGACTAGCGAGATCCAGCTCCTACAATGAGCAGTTCTTC. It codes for CSVDPGLARSSSYNEQFF.

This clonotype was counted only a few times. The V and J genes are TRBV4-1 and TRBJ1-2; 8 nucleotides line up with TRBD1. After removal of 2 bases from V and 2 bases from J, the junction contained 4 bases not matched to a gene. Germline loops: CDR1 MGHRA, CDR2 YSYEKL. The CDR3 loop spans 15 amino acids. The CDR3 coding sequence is TGCGCCAGCAGCCAACCGGACAGGGCGAACTATGGCTACACCTTC. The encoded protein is CASSQPDRANYGYTF.

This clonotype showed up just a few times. This chain's CDR3 is CSALFGNTEAFF. The DNA for the CDR3 is TGCAGTGCCCTTTTTGGGAACACTGAAGCTTTCTTT. This chain joins TRBV20-1 and TRBJ1-1; no clear D gene. CDR3 length: 12 amino acids. Per the germline V gene, CDR1 is DFQATT and CDR2 is SNEGSKA (reference sequence). V lost 6 bases to trimming and J lost 1 base, with 9 bases between them.

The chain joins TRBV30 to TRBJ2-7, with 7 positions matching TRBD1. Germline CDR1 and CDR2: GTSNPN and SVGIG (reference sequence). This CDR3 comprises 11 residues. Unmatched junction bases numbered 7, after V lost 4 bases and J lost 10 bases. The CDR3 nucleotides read TGTGCCTGGAACGACAGGGTAGGACAGTACTTC. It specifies CAWNDRVGQYF. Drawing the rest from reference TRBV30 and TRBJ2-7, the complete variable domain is SQTIHQWPATLVQPVGSPLSLECTVEGTSNPNLYWYRQAAGRGLQLLFYSVGIGQISSEVPQNLSASRPQDRQFILSSKKLLLSDSGFYLCAWNDRVGQYFGPGTRLTVT.

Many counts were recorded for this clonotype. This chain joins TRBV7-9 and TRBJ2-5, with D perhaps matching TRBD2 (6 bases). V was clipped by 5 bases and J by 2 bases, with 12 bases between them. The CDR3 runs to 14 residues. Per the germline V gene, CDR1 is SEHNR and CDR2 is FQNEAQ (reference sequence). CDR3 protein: CASSRGTLQETQYF. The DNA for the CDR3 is TGTGCCAGCAGCCGCGGGACTTTACAAGAGACCCAGTACTTC.

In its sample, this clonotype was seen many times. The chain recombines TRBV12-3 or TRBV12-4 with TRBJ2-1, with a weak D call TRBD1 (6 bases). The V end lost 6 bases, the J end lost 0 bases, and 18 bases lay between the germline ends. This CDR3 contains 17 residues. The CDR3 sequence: CASSPSKTGSSYNEQFF. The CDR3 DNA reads TGTGCCAGCAGCCCAAGCAAGACAGGAAGCTCCTACAATGAGCAGTTCTTC.

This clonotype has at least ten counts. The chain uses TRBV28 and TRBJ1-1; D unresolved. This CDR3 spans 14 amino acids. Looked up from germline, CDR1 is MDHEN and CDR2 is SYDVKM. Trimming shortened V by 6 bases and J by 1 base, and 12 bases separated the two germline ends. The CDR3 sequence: CASSRRTGNTEAFF. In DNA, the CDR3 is TGTGCCAGCAGCCGCCGGACGGGGAACACTGAAGCTTTCTTT.

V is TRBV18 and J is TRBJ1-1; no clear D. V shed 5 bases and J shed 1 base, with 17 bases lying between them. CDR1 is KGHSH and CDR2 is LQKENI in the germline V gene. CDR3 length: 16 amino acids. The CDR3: CASSSWAEKRNTEAFF. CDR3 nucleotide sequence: TGTGCCAGCTCAAGCTGGGCCGAGAAAAGGAACACTGAAGCTTTCTTT.

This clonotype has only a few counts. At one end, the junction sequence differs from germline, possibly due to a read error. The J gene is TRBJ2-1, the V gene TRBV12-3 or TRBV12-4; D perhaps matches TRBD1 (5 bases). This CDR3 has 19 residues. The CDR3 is CASSRFRPRQRINDNEQSF. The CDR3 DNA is TGTGCCAGCAGCCGCTTTCGTCCTAGACAGAGAATCAACGACAATGAGCAGTCCTTC.

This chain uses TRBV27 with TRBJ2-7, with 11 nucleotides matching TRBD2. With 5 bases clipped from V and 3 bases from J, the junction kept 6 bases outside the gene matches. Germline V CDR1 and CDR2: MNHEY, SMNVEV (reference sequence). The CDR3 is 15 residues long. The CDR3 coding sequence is TGTGCCAGCAGTCTCACTAGCGGGAGACTCTACGAGCAGTACTTC. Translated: CASSLTSGRLYEQYF.

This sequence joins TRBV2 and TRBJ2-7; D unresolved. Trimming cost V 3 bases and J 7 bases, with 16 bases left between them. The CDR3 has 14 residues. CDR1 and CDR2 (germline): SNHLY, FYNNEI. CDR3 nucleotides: TGTGCCAGCAGTGATGGCGGATCCTACAATGAGCAGTACTTC. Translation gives CASSDGGSYNEQYF. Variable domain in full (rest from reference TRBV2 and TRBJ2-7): EPEVTQTPSHQVTQMGQEVILRCVPISNHLYFYWYRQILGQKVEFLVSFYNNEISEKSEIFDDQFSVERPDGSNFTLKIRSTKLEDSAMYFCASSDGGSYNEQYFGPGTRLTVT.